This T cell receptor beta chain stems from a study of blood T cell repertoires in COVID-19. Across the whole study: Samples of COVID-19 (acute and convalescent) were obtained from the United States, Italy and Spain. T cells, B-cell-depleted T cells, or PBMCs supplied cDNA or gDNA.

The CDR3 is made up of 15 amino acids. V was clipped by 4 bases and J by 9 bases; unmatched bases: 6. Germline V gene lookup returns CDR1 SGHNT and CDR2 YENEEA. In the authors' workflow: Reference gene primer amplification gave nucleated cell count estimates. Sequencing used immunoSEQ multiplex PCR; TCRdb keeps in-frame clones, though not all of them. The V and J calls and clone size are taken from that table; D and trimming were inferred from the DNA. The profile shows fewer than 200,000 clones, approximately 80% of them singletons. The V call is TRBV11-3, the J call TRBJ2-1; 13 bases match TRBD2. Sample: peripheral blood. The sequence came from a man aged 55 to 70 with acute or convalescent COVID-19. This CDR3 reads CASSWTSGSPGEQFF. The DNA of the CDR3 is TGTGCCAGCAGCTGGACTAGCGGGAGTCCGGGTGAGCAGTTCTTC. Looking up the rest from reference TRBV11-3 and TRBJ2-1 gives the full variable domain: EAGVVQSPRYKIIEKKQPVAFWCNPISGHNTLYWYLQNLGQGPELLIRYENEEAVDDSQLPKDRFSAERLKGVDSTLKIQPAELGDSAVYLCASSWTSGSPGEQFFGPGTRLTVL.